This TCR beta chain was captured by sequencing in a study of T cell repertoires in cytomegalovirus infection. Points from the study as a whole: It was HLA-C-restricted CMV-specific TCR beta clonotypes that dominated the response ex vivo.

This clonotype was counted many times. The antigen is unknown. MiXCR, applied by TCRdb to the reads, yields one record per CDR3 protein. The data hold about 460,000 distinct CDR3 sequences, with about 11% observed a single time. Germline trimming cut 0 bases from V and 1 base from J; bases unmatched to any gene: 2. Per the germline V gene, CDR1 is DFQATT and CDR2 is SNEGSKA (reference sequence). The CDR3 sequence is 15 residues long. The chain links TRBV20-1 to TRBJ2-2; 7 bases line up with TRBD2. The TCR originated in a human donor in good health (CMV status not recorded). Some clones in this sample may be carry-over from other donors' samples. The sequenced sample consisted of PBMCs. The CDR3 is CSARDREGNTGELFF. The CDR3 DNA is TGCAGTGCTAGAGACAGGGAGGGGAACACCGGGGAGCTGTTTTTT.